This T cell receptor beta chain was sequenced during a study of T cells in Graves' hyperthyroidism and ophthalmopathy. Amplification of TCR beta CDR3 regions used RNA as the template. Using the HTBI primer set, a first-round RT-PCR was run on the TCR CDR3. Each CDR3 protein is one row after TCRdb ran MiXCR on the multiplex PCR reads. The sample records hundreds of thousands of distinct CDR3 sequences, roughly 14% being singletons. Study-wide results and caveats: Researchers found most expanded thyroid clonotypes above 0.001 in blood as well.

The sample holds many counts of this clonotype. Antigen specificity is unknown. Trimming removed 5 bases at V and 6 bases at J, with 13 bases between. The germline CDR1 and CDR2 sequences are SGHNT and YENEEA. The CDR3 totals 13 residues. The V gene is TRBV11-3, the J gene TRBJ1-1; the D gene is possibly TRBD1 (6 bases). The sequence came from a man younger than 30 with Graves' ophthalmopathy. What was sequenced was blood. CDR3: CASSPTDSSEAFF. The CDR3 DNA follows: TGTGCCAGCAGCCCTACGGACAGTTCTGAAGCTTTCTTT.